The entry that follows covers one TCR beta chain sequence. The clone's antigen remains unknown. Base quality data are lacking; no much larger clone is found one base away. TCR alpha and beta CDR3 regions were amplified with the iRepertoire nested amplicon-rescue multiplex PCR (arm-PCR) platform from RNA. The input for one-step reverse transcription and amplification was roughly 100-450 ng of either tissue mRNA or PBMC total RNA. Following bead purification, Illumina adapters were added by a secondary multiplex PCR, and the libraries were gel-purified between 200 and 400 bp. The libraries contained internal 6-nucleotide barcodes that were used for demultiplexing. Libraries were sequenced on an Illumina MiSeq with 2x220 or 2x250 nucleotide paired-end reads. The study's processing was this. Paired reads were merged using FLASH 1.2.11 and were aligned to the GRCh37 human genome using BWA-MEM, after which TRA and TRB reads were extracted. V and J assignment used an IMGT-derived reference of cassette sequences and CDR3 motifs that included pseudogenes. Reads were translated in three frames, and productive CDR3s were defined as those with a C...FGXG motif and no stop codons. Unique combinations of V-J cassette pair and CDR3 amino acid sequence were defined as clonotypes. Reads were filtered by Hamming distance, thresholded by each sample's sequence error rate in mapped regions. TCRdb reanalyzed the raw reads on its own, using fastp at Q25 for trimming and MiXCR for clone calling, and kept in-frame beta chains. Rows with a matching CDR3 protein are joined into one entry that keeps the most common DNA and genes. The V and J calls and clone size are TCRdb's, not the authors'. Counted in this sample were roughly 200,000 distinct CDR3 sequences; about 40% of them appeared once. The top ten hold 5.2% of the sample.

The sample belongs to a study of glioma-infiltrating T cells (TCRdb year 2016). Regarding the complete study: Sequencing of TCR alpha- and beta-chain repertoires was performed on glioma tissue, on non-neoplastic brain tissue, and on matched peripheral blood mononuclear cells. To measure divergence between tissue and blood T-cell populations, each tissue-infiltrating repertoire was compared with the peripheral blood repertoire of the same patient. Three low-grade glioma patients, roughly eight primary glioblastoma patients, and three non-glioma patients who contributed non-neoplastic brain tissue made up the paired cohort. Study-level results and caveats: The group comparisons were based on small numbers of patients: three non-neoplastic, three low-grade glioma and eight glioblastoma patients. Very few CDR3 sequences were shared between tissue and blood, attributed to high CDR3 diversity and limited sampling. VJ-independent divergence between tissue and blood was lower than expected in non-neoplastic patients but higher than expected in all gliomas, particularly low-grade gliomas.

The CDR3 starts with the cysteine, ends with the phenylalanine, and has 13 residues. The only DNA kept is the CDR3, 39 bases in frame from the first base. Relative to germline, V is 2 bases shorter and J is 7 bases shorter, with 11 bases between their ends. Taken from the germline V gene, the CDR1 and CDR2 loops are SNHLY and FYNNEI. The V gene is TRBV2 and the J gene is TRBJ2-5; TRBD1 is a possible D gene, resting on 6 matching bases. The sequenced sample was glioma tissue, nonneoplastic brain tissue, or PBMCs (not recorded which). This receptor was obtained from a human donor with low-grade glioma or glioblastoma, undergoing nonglioma brain surgery, or in good health (not recorded which). The nucleotide sequence reads as follows: TGTGCCAGCAGTGAAACAGGGTTCGGGACCCAGTACTTC. Its product reads: CASSETGFGTQYF.